The next 4 T cell receptor beta chains were all read from a single sample in a study of blood T cell repertoires in COVID-19. Produced via immunoSEQ multiplex PCR; TCRdb's table is partial and in-frame only. Among 80,000 to 95,000 clones listed, roughly 87% were seen once. The sample was peripheral blood. These receptors were obtained from a man aged 70 or older with acute or convalescent COVID-19.

The chain combines TRBV7-2 with TRBJ2-1; no reliable D call. V dropped 3 bases and J dropped 4 bases, with 22 bases sitting between them. The CDR3 extends over 18 amino acids. CDR1 SGHTA and CDR2 FQGNSA come from the germline V gene. CDR3 in amino acids: CASSFLLGIWQTYNEQFF. In nucleotides, the CDR3 is TGTGCCAGCAGCTTTTTACTGGGTATTTGGCAGACATACAATGAGCAGTTCTTC.

This clone was detected only once. The rearrangement joins TRBV7-3 to TRBJ2-5, with D possibly TRBD1 on 6 matching bases. Germline V gene sequence: CDR1 SGHTA, CDR2 FQGTGA. V was cut by 0 bases and J by 14 bases, with 19 bases left in between. There are 14 residues in the CDR3. This CDR3 reads CASSLTDGGGEHYF. For the CDR3, the DNA is TGTGCCAGCAGCTTAACCGATGGGGGCGGAGAACATTACTTC.

The rearrangement joins TRBV5-5 to TRBJ2-1; D uncertain. The CDR3 has 14 amino acids. Germline V CDR1 and CDR2: SGHKS, YYEKEE (reference sequence). V shed 4 bases and J shed 4 bases, with 12 bases lying between them. CDR3 in amino acids: CASSPEIRYNEQFF. The CDR3 bases are TGTGCCAGCAGCCCCGAGATCAGGTACAATGAGCAGTTCTTC.

J is TRBJ1-2 and V is TRBV9; 10 bases match TRBD1. This CDR3 spans 15 amino acids. V dropped 0 bases and J dropped 8; count of bases not matched to a gene: 7. Germline loops: CDR1 SGDLS, CDR2 YYNGEE. In nucleotides, the CDR3 is TGTGCCAGCAGCGTAGACTCCGGGACAGGGGAAGGCTACACCTTC. It encodes CASSVDSGTGEGYTF.